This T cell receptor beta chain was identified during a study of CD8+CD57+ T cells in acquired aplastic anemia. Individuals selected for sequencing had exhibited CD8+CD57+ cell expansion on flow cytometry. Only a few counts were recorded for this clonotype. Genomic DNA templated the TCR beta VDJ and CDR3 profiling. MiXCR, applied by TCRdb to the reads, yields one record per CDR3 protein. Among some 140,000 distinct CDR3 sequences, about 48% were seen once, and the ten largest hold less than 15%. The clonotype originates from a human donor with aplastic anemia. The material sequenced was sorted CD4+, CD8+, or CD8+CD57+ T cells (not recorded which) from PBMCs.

As DNA, the CDR3 is TGCAGTGCTAGAGGATTAGGAGAGACCCAGTACTTC. Amino acids: CSARGLGETQYF. V usage is TRBV20-1 and J usage is TRBJ2-5; D is ambiguous. The ends were cut back, 1 base at V and 4 bases at J, with 7 bases in the middle. The CDR3 totals 12 residues. Germline CDR1 and CDR2: DFQATT and SNEGSKA (reference sequence).